This TCR beta chain was captured in a study of shared clonotypes between healthy human individuals (dated by TCRdb to about 2020). Background on the whole study: The cohort comprised a couple of women and a few men aged 18 to 49 years. For each donor, CD4 naive and CD4 memory were each run on three plates, CD8 naive on two plates, and CD8 memory on one plate. To estimate repertoire size and how much clonotypes are shared between individuals, the study performed deep sequencing of blood TCR repertoires from 4 to 6 healthy adults. To increase sequencing depth and limit assay-specific biases, different laboratories used diverse techniques to prepare libraries and sequence TCR repertoires. Each donor's leukapheresis produced roughly between about 0.9 and 9.5 billion PBMCs.

There are 16 amino acids in the CDR3, from cysteine to phenylalanine inclusive. Only the CDR3 portion is preserved as DNA: 48 bases, with reading frame beginning at the first base. What the work shows at the level of the full study, not this receptor alone: Estimated clonotype richness was generally larger for naive than for memory subsets. Incomplete sequencing was indicated by rarefaction of sorted-subset datasets, despite the large sequencing depth. Pairwise subsampling indicated that sequencing depth was expected to affect the degree of clonotype sharing among donors. Compared with non-shared clonotypes, clonotypes shared by all four sorted-subset donors had higher generation probabilities. The genetic and exposure-history diversity represented was limited by the small number of donors. Sampling was restricted to blood, and TCR repertoires in tissues likely differ from the TCR repertoires found in blood. Across a few donors, about 5.2% of naive CD4, around 3.3% of naive CD8, 2.3% of memory CD4, and roughly 0.41% of memory CD8 clonotypes were shared.

Using the deep immunoSEQ assay, multiplex PCR amplified TCR CDR3 regions from genomic DNA. Genomic DNA extracted from each cell subset was distributed evenly over all wells of several immunoSEQ 96-well plates, and each plate served as one replicate. For sorted subsets, around 200 ng genomic DNA, equal to some 30,000 T cell genomes, was loaded into each replicate PCR. Purified libraries were quantified with a Qubit 3.0 fluorometer, sized on a Bioanalyzer 2100, and re-quantified with the KAPA Library Quantification kit. Every immunoSEQ 96-well plate was sequenced on a dedicated single-read 150-cycle Illumina NextSeq 550 flow cell. On the study's bioinformatics: Because the immunoSEQ output held only junctional sequences and lacked quality scores, the filtering could not match the filtering applied to full-length reads. To assign V/J genes and CDR3, sequences were annotated using PyIR, a Python wrapper for IgBLAST v1.9, with IMGT germline references. Reads were removed for weak V/J assignments (E-value above 1e-6), missing CDR3, stop codons, out-of-frame junctions, or ambiguous translated residues. A V3J clonotype was defined by an identical inferred V gene, J gene, and CDR3 amino acid sequence. Percentage overlap between repertoires was computed as shared unique clonotypes divided by the size of the smaller repertoire. RTK rarefaction, the Chao1 estimator, and Recon v2.1 estimates of unobserved clonotypes were used to assess repertoire richness. OLGA was used to compute generation probabilities for all TCRbeta clonotypes that the gDNA method yielded from a handful of donors. This immuneACCESS table, as held by TCRdb, lists in-frame sequences with V and J called but not all clones. Of the missing ones, under half trace to an unresolved V gene in checked studies; the others have no known cause. That table is the source of V, J and clone size, and D and trimming were worked out from the DNA. Within this sample are 330,000 or so clones, with roughly 70% of them counted one time only. Jointly, the top ten make up under 13% of the sample.

In its sample, this clone was seen once. Its cognate antigen has yet to be identified. No base qualities exist here, and no much larger clone lies one base off it. Healthy HIV-negative adults with no recently reported acute infections or vaccinations were included as donors. Every donor was a Caucasian adult living in Nashville, Tennessee, USA. CD4+ T cells were enriched by magnetic negative selection, after which naive cells were positively selected on CD45RA and the negative fraction was taken as the memory subset. Blood was obtained by leukapheresis, after which PBMCs were separated by Ficoll-Histopaque density gradient centrifugation and cryopreserved in liquid nitrogen vapor phase. Analytical flow cytometry was used to check the purity and quantity of every magnetically sorted T cell population. From each sorted fraction, genomic DNA was isolated and quantified by UV absorbance on a Nanodrop 2000c.

The chain is encoded by TRBV12-1 joined to TRBJ2-7; the listed D gene, TRBD2, was not tested against the DNA. TRBV12-1 is listed as a pseudogene. The receptor comes from a man aged 30 to 39 in good health. Sequencing input: memory CD4+ T cells sorted from blood. Sample cell subset or site, as interpreted from the label and publication: CD45RA-negative fraction. The DNA reads as follows: TGTGCCAGCAGCCCGGGAACTAGCGGGAGGGCCACCGAGCAGTACTTC. Protein translation: CASSPGTSGRATEQYF.